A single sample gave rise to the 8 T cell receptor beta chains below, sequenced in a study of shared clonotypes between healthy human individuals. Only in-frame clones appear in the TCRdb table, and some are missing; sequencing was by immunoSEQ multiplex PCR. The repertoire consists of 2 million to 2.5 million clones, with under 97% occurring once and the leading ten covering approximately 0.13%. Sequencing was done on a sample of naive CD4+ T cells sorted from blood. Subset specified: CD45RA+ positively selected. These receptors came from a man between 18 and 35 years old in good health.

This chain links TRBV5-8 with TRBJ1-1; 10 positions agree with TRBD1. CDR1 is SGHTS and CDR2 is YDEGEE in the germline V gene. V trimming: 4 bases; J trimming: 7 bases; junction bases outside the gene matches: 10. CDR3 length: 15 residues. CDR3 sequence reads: CASSVGQGFGLEAFF. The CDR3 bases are TGTGCCAGCAGCGTGGGACAGGGGTTTGGGCTTGAAGCTTTCTTT.

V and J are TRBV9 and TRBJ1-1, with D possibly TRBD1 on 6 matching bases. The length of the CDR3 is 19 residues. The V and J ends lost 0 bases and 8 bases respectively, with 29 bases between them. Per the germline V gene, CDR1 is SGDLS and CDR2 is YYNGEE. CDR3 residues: CASSVATTTKWGGVHEAFF. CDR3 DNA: TGTGCCAGCAGCGTAGCTACCACTACCAAGTGGGGGGGCGTTCACGAAGCTTTCTTT.

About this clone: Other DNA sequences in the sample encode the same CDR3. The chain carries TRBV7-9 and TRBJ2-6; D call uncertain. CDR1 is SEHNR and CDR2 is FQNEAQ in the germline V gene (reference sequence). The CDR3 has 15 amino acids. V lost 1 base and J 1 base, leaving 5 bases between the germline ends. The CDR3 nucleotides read TGTGCCAGCAGCTTAGGAGTTTCTGGGGCCAACGTCCTGACTTTC. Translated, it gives CASSLGVSGANVLTF.

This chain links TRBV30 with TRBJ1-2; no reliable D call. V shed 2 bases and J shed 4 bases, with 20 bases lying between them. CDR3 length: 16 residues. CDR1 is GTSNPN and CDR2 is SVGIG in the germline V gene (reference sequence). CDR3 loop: CAWSTPPGLFSYGYTF. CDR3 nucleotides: TGTGCCTGGAGTACCCCCCCCGGGCTGTTTAGCTATGGCTACACCTTC.

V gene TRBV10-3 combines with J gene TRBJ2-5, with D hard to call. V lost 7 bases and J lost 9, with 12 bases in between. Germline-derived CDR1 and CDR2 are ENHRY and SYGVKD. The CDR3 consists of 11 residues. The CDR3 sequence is CAIMDGWAQYF. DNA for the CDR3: TGTGCCATCATGGATGGTTGGGCCCAGTACTTC.

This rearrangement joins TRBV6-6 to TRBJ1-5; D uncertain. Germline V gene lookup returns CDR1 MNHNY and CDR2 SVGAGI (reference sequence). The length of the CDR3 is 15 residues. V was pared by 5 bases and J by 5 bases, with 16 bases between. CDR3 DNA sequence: TGTGCCAGCAGTGAGCACGGGTCGAGGGATCAGCCCCAGCATTTT. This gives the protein CASSEHGSRDQPQHF.

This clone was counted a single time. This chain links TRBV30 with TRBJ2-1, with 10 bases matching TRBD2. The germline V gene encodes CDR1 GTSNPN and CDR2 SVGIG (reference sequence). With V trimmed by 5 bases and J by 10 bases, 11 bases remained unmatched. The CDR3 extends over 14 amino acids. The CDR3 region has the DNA TGTGCCTGGGGTACTAGCGGGACCCAGGAGGAGCAGTTCTTC. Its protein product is CAWGTSGTQEEQFF.

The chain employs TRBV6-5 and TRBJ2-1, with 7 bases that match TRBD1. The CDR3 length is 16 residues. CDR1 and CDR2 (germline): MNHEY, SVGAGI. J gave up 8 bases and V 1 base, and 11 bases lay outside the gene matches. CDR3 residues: CASSYWAKGARDEQFF. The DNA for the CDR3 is TGTGCCAGCAGTTACTGGGCGAAGGGGGCTCGGGATGAGCAGTTCTTC.